Below, 12 T cell receptor beta chains from the same sample are listed, as sequenced in a study of spatial heterogeneity in lung cancer. Stated time point: blood at routine non-recurrence follow-up after resection. TCRdb re-called the 5' RACE reads with MiXCR, one entry per CDR3 protein. The sample holds about 47,000 distinct CDR3 sequences, around 11% seen once. Sequenced here: PBMCs, sampled at follow-up. The receptor set was obtained from a male donor with early-stage non-small cell lung cancer.

There are many counts of this clonotype. The chain's CDR3 is CASSDSIGEGPKFF. CDR3 coding DNA: TGTGCCAGCAGTGACTCGATAGGTGAGGGACCAAAGTTCTTC. The rearrangement links TRBV6-4 to TRBJ2-1; perhaps D is TRBD1 or TRBD2 (5 bases each). With 0 bases removed from V and 14 bases from J, the gap between germline ends came to 17 bases. The CDR3 has 14 amino acids. Germline V CDR1 and CDR2: MRHNA, SNTAGT.

The chain employs TRBV11-3 and TRBJ2-2; D remains unclear. V was trimmed by 0 bases and J by 6 bases, leaving 2 bases between them. Germline V lookup: CDR1 SGHNT, CDR2 YENEEA. The CDR3 runs to 12 residues. The CDR3: CASSLEAGELFF. DNA for the CDR3: TGTGCCAGCAGCTTAGAAGCCGGGGAGCTGTTTTTT.

At least ten counts were recorded for this clonotype. V is TRBV5-1 and J is TRBJ1-1; 10 positions agree with TRBD1. Germline CDR1 and CDR2: SGHRS and YFSETQ. This CDR3 comprises 16 residues. The V segment lost 6 bases and the J segment 0 bases; nucleotides outside the gene matches: 8. This CDR3 reads CASNKDRGAMNTEAFF. CDR3 sequence (DNA): TGCGCCAGCAACAAGGACAGGGGGGCTATGAACACTGAAGCTTTCTTT.

On this clonotype itself: This may come from a read error, since a much larger clone is one base off. The chain couples TRBV3-1 to TRBJ1-6; a possible D gene is TRBD1 (5 bases). The CDR3 has 15 amino acids. Germline V gene lookup returns CDR1 LGHDT and CDR2 YNNKEL (reference sequence). The CDR3 loop is CANSPPGRSNSPLHF. The DNA for the CDR3 is TGTGCCAACAGCCCGCCGGGACGGAGTAATTCACCCCTCCACTTT. The variable domain in full, completed from reference TRBV3-1 and TRBJ1-6, reads DTAVSQTPKYLVTQMGNDKSIKCEQNLGHDTMYWYKQDSKKFLKIMFSYNNKELIINETVPNRFSPKSPDKAHLNLHINSLELGDSAVYFCANSPPGRSNSPLHFGNGTRLTVT.

This clonotype was found many times. This sequence joins TRBV12-3 or TRBV12-4 and TRBJ2-3; D perhaps matches TRBD2 (5 bases). V dropped 6 bases and J dropped 0 bases, with 22 bases sitting between them. There are 18 residues in the CDR3. CDR3 coding DNA: TGTGCCAGCAGCCTCGGCAGCGGCACTATTACTAGCACAGATACGCAGTATTTT. This gives the protein CASSLGSGTITSTDTQYF.

This sequence joins TRBV20-1 and TRBJ2-3; no clear D gene. CDR3 length: 12 residues. Germline lookup yields CDR1 DFQATT and CDR2 SNEGSKA (reference sequence). The germline V and J ends were trimmed by 3 bases and 4 bases, with 8 bases remaining between them. The CDR3 protein is CSARGLADTQYF. The CDR3 bases are TGCAGTGCTAGGGGTCTCGCAGATACGCAGTATTTT.

The chain carries TRBV7-2 and TRBJ1-2; D perhaps matches TRBD1 (6 bases). The CDR3 is 16 residues long. V lost 3 bases and J 2 bases, leaving 16 bases between the germline ends. The germline V gene encodes CDR1 SGHTA and CDR2 FQGNSA. The CDR3: CASSLSHMRGNYGYTF. The DNA for the CDR3 is TGTGCCAGCAGCTTGAGTCACATGAGGGGGAACTATGGCTACACCTTC.

This clonotype was picked up many times. This chain joins TRBV29-1 and TRBJ1-2, with a weak D call TRBD1 (5 bases). This CDR3 is 13 amino acids long. The germline CDR1 and CDR2 sequences are SQVTM and ANQGSEA. V was cut by 6 bases and J by 4 bases, with 15 bases left in between. DNA of the CDR3: TGCAGCGTCAGGCGGGGGAACGGCTATGGCTACACCTTC. The encoded protein is CSVRRGNGYGYTF.

This clonotype was counted ten times or more. The chain has TRBV12-3 or TRBV12-4 and TRBJ2-1, with a tentative D call TRBD1 (7 bases). The CDR3 is made up of 15 amino acids. Trimming left V 3 bases short and J 2 bases short, with 11 bases between. CDR3 sequence (DNA): TGTGCCAGCAGTTTGCAGGGGGGAACCTACAATGAGCAGTTCTTC. Amino acid sequence: CASSLQGGTYNEQFF.

This clonotype was seen ten or more times. V gene TRBV20-1 combines with J gene TRBJ1-2, with TRBD1 matching over 7 bases. Germline lookup yields CDR1 DFQATT and CDR2 SNEGSKA (reference sequence). The CDR3 has 12 residues. The V segment lost 3 bases and the J segment 3 bases; nucleotides outside the gene matches: 1. The CDR3 DNA reads TGCAGTGCTAGGACAGGGCACTATGGCTACACCTTC. Its protein product is CSARTGHYGYTF.

This clonotype turned up a few times. This chain's CDR3 is CASSSPPRSTGELFF. The CDR3 DNA sequence: TGTGCCAGCAGCTCCCCCCCTCGGAGTACCGGGGAGCTGTTTTTT. The V and J genes are TRBV7-9 and TRBJ2-2; no reliable D call. CDR3 length: 15 residues. Germline V gene sequence: CDR1 SEHNR, CDR2 FQNEAQ (reference sequence). The V end was cut by 4 bases, the J end by 5 bases, with 14 bases between. Full variable domain (outside the CDR3, taken from reference TRBV7-9 and TRBJ2-2): DTGVSQNPRHKITKRGQNVTFRCDPISEHNRLYWYRQTLGQGPEFLTYFQNEAQLEKSRLLSDRFSAERPKGSFSTLEIQRTEQGDSAMYLCASSSPPRSTGELFFGEGSRLTVL.

This clonotype was counted many times. The V and J genes are TRBV20-1 and TRBJ2-1; TRBD2 matches at 12 bases. Germline-derived CDR1 and CDR2 are DFQATT and SNEGSKA (reference sequence). V shed 5 bases and J 8 bases; nucleotides not matched to a gene: 10. The CDR3 consists of 15 residues. The DNA of the CDR3 is TGCAGTGCTCCCCCGGGACTAGCGGGCTCGGATGAGCAGTTCTTC. It translates to CSAPPGLAGSDEQFF.